The sequence of this T cell receptor beta chain was determined in a study of cytomegalovirus exposure and HLA in healthy donors. The PCR was carried out with 60 Vbeta primers and 13 Jbeta primers. This table comes from immunoSEQ multiplex PCR, and its TCRdb copy is limited to in-frame clones, with some not included. The data show around 200,000 clones, with 70% to 90% seen just once and less than 0.35% held by the top ten. The V and J ends lost 0 bases and 14 bases respectively, with 19 bases between them. The germline V gene encodes CDR1 GTSNPN and CDR2 SVGIG (reference sequence). This CDR3 contains 13 residues.

V and J are TRBV30 and TRBJ1-2, with D possibly TRBD1 on 6 matching bases. The sequence came from a woman aged 25 to 39 in good health and CMV-seronegative. The specimen sequenced was PBMCs. This CDR3 reads CAWSVFSRGGETF. CDR3 DNA sequence: TGTGCCTGGAGTGTATTTTCCCGGGGGGGCGAAACCTTC.